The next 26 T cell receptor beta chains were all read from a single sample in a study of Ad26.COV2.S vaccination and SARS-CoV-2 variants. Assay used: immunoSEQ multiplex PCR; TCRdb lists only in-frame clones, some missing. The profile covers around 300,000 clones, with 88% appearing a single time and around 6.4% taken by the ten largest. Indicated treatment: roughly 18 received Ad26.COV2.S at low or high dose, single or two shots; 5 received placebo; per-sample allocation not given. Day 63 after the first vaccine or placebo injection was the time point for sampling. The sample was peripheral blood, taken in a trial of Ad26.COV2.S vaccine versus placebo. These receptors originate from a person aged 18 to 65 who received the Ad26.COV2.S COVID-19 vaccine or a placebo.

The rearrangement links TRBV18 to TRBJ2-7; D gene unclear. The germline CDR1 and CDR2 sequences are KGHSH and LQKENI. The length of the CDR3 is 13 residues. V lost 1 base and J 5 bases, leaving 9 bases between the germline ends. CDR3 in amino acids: CASSPQGVDEQYF. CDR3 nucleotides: TGTGCCAGCTCACCACAGGGTGTCGACGAGCAGTACTTC.

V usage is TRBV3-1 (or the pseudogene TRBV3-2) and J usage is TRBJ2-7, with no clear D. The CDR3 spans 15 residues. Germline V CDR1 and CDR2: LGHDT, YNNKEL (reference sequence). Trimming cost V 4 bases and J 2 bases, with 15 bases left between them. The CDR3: CASSLLGGRAYEQYF. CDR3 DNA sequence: TGTGCCAGCAGCCTCTTGGGCGGTCGGGCCTACGAGCAGTACTTC.

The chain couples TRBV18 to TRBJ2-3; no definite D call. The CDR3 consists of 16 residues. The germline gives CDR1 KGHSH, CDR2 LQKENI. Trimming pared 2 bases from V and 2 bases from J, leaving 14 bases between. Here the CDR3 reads CASSPNRQVLTDTQYF. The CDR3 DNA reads TGTGCCAGCTCACCAAATCGGCAGGTGCTCACAGATACGCAGTATTTT. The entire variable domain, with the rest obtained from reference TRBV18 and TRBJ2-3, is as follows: NAGVMQNPRHLVRRRGQEARLRCSPMKGHSHVYWYRQLPEEGLKFMVYLQKENIIDESGMPKERFSAEFPKEGPSILRIQQVVRGDSAAYFCASSPNRQVLTDTQYFGPGTRLTVL.

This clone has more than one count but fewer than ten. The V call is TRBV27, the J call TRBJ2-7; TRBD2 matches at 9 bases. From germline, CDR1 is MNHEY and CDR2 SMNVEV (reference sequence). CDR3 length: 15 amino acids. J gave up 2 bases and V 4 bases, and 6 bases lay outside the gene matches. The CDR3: CASSSLAGVAYEQYF. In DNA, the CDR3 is TGTGCCAGCAGTTCATTAGCGGGAGTGGCCTACGAGCAGTACTTC.

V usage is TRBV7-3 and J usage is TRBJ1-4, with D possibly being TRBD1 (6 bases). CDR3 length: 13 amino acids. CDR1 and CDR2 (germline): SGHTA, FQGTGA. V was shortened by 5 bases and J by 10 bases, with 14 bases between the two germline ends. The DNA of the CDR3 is TGTGCCAGCAGCAGGGGGGCGGGGGGAAAACTGTTTTTT. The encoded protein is CASSRGAGGKLFF.

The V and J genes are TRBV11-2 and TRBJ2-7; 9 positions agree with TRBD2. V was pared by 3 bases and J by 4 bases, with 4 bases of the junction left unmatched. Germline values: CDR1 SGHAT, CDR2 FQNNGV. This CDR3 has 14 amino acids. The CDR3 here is CASSLALAGYEQYF. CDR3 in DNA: TGTGCCAGCAGCTTGGCTCTAGCGGGATACGAGCAGTACTTC.

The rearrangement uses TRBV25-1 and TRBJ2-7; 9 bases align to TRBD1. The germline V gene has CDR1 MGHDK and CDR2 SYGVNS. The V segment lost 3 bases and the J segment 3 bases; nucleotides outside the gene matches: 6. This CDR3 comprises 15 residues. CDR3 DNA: TGTGCCAGCAGTGACCCGGGACAGGGAATCTACGAGCAGTACTTC. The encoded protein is CASSDPGQGIYEQYF.

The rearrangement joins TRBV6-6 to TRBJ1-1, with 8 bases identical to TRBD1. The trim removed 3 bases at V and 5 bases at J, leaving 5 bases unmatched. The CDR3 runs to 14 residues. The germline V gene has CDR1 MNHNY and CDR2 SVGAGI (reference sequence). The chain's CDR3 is CASSYTGGQTEAFF. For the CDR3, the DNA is TGTGCCAGCAGTTATACAGGGGGTCAGACTGAAGCTTTCTTT.

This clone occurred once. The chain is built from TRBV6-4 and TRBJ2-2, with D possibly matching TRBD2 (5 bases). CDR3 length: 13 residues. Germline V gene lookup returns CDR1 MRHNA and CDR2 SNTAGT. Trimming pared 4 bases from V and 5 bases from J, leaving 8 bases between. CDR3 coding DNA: TGTGCCAGCAGTGGTCGGGGAACCGGGGAGCTGTTTTTT. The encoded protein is CASSGRGTGELFF.

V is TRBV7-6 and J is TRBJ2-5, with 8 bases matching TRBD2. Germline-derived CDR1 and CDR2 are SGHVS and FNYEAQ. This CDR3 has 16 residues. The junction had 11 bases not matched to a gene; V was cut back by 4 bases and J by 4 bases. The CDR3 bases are TGTGCCAGCAGCTCCCTTTTAGGTAGCGGGATAGAGACCCAGTACTTC. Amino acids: CASSSLLGSGIETQYF.

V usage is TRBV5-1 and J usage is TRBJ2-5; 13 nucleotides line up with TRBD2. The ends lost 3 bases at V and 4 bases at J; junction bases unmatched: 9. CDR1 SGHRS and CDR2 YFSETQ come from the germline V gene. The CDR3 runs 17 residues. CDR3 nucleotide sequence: TGCGCCAGCAGCTCCAGGACTAGCGGGAGTAGGGGAGAGACCCAGTACTTC. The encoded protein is CASSSRTSGSRGETQYF. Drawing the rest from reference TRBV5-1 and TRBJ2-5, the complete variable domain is KAGVTQTPRYLIKTRGQQVTLSCSPISGHRSVSWYQQTPGQGLQFLFEYFSETQRNKGNFPGRFSGRQFSNSRSEMNVSTLELGDSALYLCASSSRTSGSRGETQYFGPGTRLLVL.

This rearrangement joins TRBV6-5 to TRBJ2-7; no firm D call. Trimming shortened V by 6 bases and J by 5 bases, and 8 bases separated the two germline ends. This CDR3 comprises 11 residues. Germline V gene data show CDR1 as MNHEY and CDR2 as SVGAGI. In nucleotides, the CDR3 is TGTGCCAGCAGATTTTCGGACGAGCAGTACTTC. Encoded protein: CASRFSDEQYF.

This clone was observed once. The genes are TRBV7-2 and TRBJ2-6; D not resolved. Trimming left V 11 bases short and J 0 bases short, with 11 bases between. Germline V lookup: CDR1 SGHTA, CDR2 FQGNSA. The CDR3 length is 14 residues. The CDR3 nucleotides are TGTGCCGGCGGCCGGAGCTCTGGGGCCAACGTCCTGACTTTC. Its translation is CAGGRSSGANVLTF.

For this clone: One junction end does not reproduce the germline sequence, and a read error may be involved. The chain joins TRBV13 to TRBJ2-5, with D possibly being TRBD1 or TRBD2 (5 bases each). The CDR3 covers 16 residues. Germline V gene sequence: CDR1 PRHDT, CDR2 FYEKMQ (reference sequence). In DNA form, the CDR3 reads TGTGCCTGCAGCCTGTGGGGGTGGGTCCTACAAGAGACCCAGTACTTC. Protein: CACSLWGWVLQETQYF.

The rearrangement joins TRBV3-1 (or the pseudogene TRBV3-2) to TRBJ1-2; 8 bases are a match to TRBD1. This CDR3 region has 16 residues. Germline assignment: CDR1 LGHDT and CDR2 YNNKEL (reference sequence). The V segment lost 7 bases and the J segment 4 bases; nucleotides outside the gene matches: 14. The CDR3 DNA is TGTGCCAGCACACTAGGAATGAGACAGGGGACCTATGGCTACACCTTC. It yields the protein CASTLGMRQGTYGYTF.

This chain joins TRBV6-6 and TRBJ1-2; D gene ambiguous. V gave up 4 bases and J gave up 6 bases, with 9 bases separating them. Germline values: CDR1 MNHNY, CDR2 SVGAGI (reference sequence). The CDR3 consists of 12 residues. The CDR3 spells CASSFSTDGYTF. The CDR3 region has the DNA TGTGCCAGCAGTTTTTCGACCGATGGCTACACCTTC.

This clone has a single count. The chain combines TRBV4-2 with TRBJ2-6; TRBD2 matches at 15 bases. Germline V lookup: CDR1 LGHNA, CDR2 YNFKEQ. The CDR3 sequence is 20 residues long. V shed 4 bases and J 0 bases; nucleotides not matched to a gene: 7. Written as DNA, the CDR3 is TGTGCCAGCAGCCGTAGCAGGGGACTAGCGGGAGGCTCTGGGGCCAACGTCCTGACTTTC. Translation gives CASSRSRGLAGGSGANVLTF.

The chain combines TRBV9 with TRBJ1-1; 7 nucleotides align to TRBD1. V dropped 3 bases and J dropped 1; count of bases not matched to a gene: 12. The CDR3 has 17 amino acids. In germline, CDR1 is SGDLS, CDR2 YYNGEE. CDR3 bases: TGTGCCAGCAGCGCCCTATCCCGGGGACAGAAGAACACTGAAGCTTTCTTT. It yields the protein CASSALSRGQKNTEAFF.

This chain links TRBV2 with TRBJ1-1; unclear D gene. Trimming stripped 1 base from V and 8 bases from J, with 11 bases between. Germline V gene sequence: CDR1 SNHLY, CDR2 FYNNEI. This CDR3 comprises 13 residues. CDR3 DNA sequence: TGTGCCAGCAGTGAAGTTTATCGGTTAGAAGCTTTCTTT. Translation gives CASSEVYRLEAFF. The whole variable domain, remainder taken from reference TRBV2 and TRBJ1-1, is EPEVTQTPSHQVTQMGQEVILRCVPISNHLYFYWYRQILGQKVEFLVSFYNNEISEKSEIFDDQFSVERPDGSNFTLKIRSTKLEDSAMYFCASSEVYRLEAFFGQGTRLTVV.

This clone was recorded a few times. The CDR3 here is CASSLPSGGRFSYEQYF. DNA for the CDR3: TGTGCCAGCAGTTTACCCTCCGGGGGGCGATTTTCCTACGAGCAGTACTTC. The J gene is TRBJ2-7, the V gene TRBV28, with D tentatively TRBD2 (7 bases). V lost 2 bases and J lost 1, with 18 bases in between. This CDR3 region has 17 residues. Per the germline V gene, CDR1 is MDHEN and CDR2 is SYDVKM. Full variable domain (outside the CDR3, taken from reference TRBV28 and TRBJ2-7): DVKVTQSSRYLVKRTGEKVFLECVQDMDHENMFWYRQDPGLGLRLIYFSYDVKMKEKGDIPEGYSVSREKKERFSLILESASTNQTSMYLCASSLPSGGRFSYEQYFGPGTRLTVT.

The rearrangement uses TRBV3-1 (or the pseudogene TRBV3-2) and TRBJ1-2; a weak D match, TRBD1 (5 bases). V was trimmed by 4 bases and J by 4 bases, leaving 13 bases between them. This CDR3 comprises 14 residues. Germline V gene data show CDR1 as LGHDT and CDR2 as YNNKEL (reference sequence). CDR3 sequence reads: CASSPTAGGYGYTF. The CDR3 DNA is TGTGCCAGCAGCCCCACAGCGGGGGGCTATGGCTACACCTTC.

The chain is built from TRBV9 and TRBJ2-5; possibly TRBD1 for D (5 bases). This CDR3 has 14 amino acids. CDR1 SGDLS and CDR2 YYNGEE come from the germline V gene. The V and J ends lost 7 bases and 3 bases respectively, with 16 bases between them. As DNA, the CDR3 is TGTGCCAGCTCCCCCAGGGCAGGGAAAGAGACCCAGTACTTC. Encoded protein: CASSPRAGKETQYF.

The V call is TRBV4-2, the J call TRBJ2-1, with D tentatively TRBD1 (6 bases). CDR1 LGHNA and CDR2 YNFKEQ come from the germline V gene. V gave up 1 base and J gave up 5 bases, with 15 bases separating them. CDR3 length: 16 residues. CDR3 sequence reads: CASSQGETGRNNEQFF. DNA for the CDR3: TGTGCCAGCAGCCAAGGGGAGACAGGTCGGAACAATGAGCAGTTCTTC.

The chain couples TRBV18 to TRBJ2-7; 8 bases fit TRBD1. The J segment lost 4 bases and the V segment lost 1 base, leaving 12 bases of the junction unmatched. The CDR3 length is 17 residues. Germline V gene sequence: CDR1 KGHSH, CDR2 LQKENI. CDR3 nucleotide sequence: TGTGCCAGCTCACCACAGAGACAGGGGCGAAAAAAGTACGAGCAGTACTTC. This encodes CASSPQRQGRKKYEQYF.

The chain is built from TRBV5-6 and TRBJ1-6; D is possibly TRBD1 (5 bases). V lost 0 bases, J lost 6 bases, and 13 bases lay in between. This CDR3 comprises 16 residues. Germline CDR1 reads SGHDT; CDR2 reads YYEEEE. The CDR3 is CASSLVGERANSPLHF. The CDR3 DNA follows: TGTGCCAGCAGCTTGGTGGGGGAAAGAGCTAATTCACCCCTCCACTTT.

This CDR3 is CAISEGRGFGEKLFF. The CDR3, as DNA: TGTGCCATCAGTGAGGGCAGGGGGTTCGGGGAAAAACTGTTTTTT. This rearrangement joins TRBV10-3 to TRBJ1-4; the match to TRBD1 covers 7 bases. Germline V gene sequence: CDR1 ENHRY, CDR2 SYGVKD. With V trimmed by 2 bases and J by 8 bases, 8 bases remained unmatched. This CDR3 contains 15 residues.